This TCR beta chain emerged from a study of cytomegalovirus exposure and HLA in healthy donors. Looking at the study overall: The 550 to 700 first-cohort repertoires and the 95 to 150 validation repertoires shared the same platform, a later analysis reported.

With respect to this clone: Its antigen is still unknown.

Produced via immunoSEQ multiplex PCR; TCRdb's table is partial and in-frame only. The sample has over 60,000 clones, roughly 96% seen once. Unmatched junction bases numbered 9, after V lost 6 bases and J lost 2 bases. The CDR3 has 17 amino acids. Germline V gene lookup returns CDR1 MGHRA and CDR2 YSYEKL. The study drew the donors from its approximately 110-subject validation cohort, separate from the approximately 700-subject first cohort. Study-wide results and limits: Three of the chains that were CMV-associated were confirmed in vitro to be specific for CMV antigens. Despite most TCR sequences being rare, some public TCRs occurred in many donors.

The receptor was derived from a man between 18 and 29 years old in good health and CMV-seronegative. This sequence joins TRBV4-1 and TRBJ2-7; 14 bases agree with TRBD2. The sample was PBMCs. CDR3 coding DNA: TGCGCCAGCAGTCCCGGGACTAGCGGGAGAGGCGCCTACGAGCAGTACTTC. As protein: CASSPGTSGRGAYEQYF.